Shown below are 16 T cell receptor gamma chains from a single sample sequenced in a study of gamma delta lymphoproliferative disorders and STAT genes. TCRdb re-processed the multiplex PCR reads using CATT. Of 4,000 or so gamma-chain clones in the sample, around 6.5% were seen once. PBMCs from patients and controls supplied the genomic DNA for sequencing. Material for sequencing was blood. These receptors were obtained from a human donor in good health.

The chain links TRGV10 to TRGJP1. The J gene is absent in TCRdb and was assigned here via DNA matching to germline. TRGV10 is placed among ORFs of uncertain function. The CDR3 has 13 residues. V dropped 8 bases and J dropped 11; count of bases not matched to a gene: 12. In nucleotides, the CDR3 is TGTGCTGCGTGGGACCCCCAGCCCTGGTTCAAGATATTT. This gives the protein CAAWDPQPWFKIF.

This clone is medium-sized. With the J gene uncalled, the V gene is TRGV9. The length of the CDR3 is 10 residues. CDR1 GITISATS and CDR2 ISYDGTV come from the germline V gene (reference sequence). CDR3 protein: CALWEVKGLF. Written as DNA, the CDR3 is TGTGCCTTGTGGGAGGTGAAGGGACTCTTT.

By share, this clone counts as medium-sized. The rearrangement uses TRGV10 and TRGJ1 or TRGJ2. TCRdb supplies no J gene; here it was assigned by aligning the nucleotide sequence to germline. TRGV10 belongs to the ORF category, with a function that is uncertain. This CDR3 contains 15 residues. Germline trimming cut 8 bases from V and 7 bases from J; bases unmatched to any gene: 18. CDR3 sequence: CAAWGFPLIVYKKLF. The CDR3 DNA follows: TGTGCTGCGTGGGGCTTTCCCCTGATTGTGTATAAGAAACTCTTT.

This clone was seen a few times. The chain has TRGV11 and TRGJ1 or TRGJ2. The J gene, not given by TCRdb, was assigned here from a germline match of the nucleotide sequence. TRGV11 is an ORF, and what it does is uncertain. CDR3 size: 12 residues. With V trimmed by 8 bases and J by 0 bases, 1 base remained unmatched. The CDR3 spells CACWTNYYKKLF. Written as DNA, the CDR3 is TGTGCCTGCTGGACGAATTATTATAAGAAACTCTTT.

This clone is judged medium-sized. Other DNA sequences in the sample encode the same CDR3. The CDR3 loop is CAAWDSNYKKLF. The CDR3 bases are TGTGCTGCGTGGGATTCTAATTATAAGAAACTCTTT. V usage is TRGV10 and J usage is TRGJ1 or TRGJ2. Because TCRdb records no J gene, it was assigned here through a match of the DNA to germline. TRGV10 is flagged as an ORF with uncertain function. V shed 8 bases and J 5 bases; nucleotides not matched to a gene: 7. This CDR3 comprises 12 residues.

As concerns this clone: It is unclear where the CDR3 begins or ends on the DNA, so no DNA is shown, and the CDR3 is as TCRdb lists it. The J gene has no call, while the V gene is TRGV10. TRGV10 is known as an ORF, though its function is uncertain. Counting both end residues, the CDR3 totals 20 amino acids. The CDR3 loop reads CAAWATRIIIRNSLAVEQHF.

By share, this clone counts as medium-sized (0.01 to 0.1%). This chain joins TRGV8 and TRGJP1. Because TCRdb records no J gene, it was assigned here through a match of the DNA to germline. Trimming at V came to 3 bases and at J to 3 bases, leaving 4 bases not matched to a gene. Germline CDR1 VENAVY, CDR2 YDSYNSRV. CDR3 length: 14 residues. The CDR3 DNA reads TGTGCCACCTGGGATGAACCCACTGGTTGGTTCAAGATATTT. Its translation is CATWDEPTGWFKIF.

This clone is medium-sized by share. This chain uses TRGV3 with TRGJP2. No J segment appears in TCRdb, so it was assigned here by matching the sequence to germline. Germline lookup yields CDR1 VTNTFY and CDR2 YDVSTARD (reference sequence). The CDR3 length is 16 residues. After removal of 0 bases from V and 0 bases from J, the junction contained 4 bases not matched to a gene. The CDR3 nucleotides are TGTGCCACCTGGGACAGGCGTAATAGTAGTGATTGGATCAAGACGTTT. As protein: CATWDRRNSSDWIKTF.

This clone is medium-sized within its sample. V is TRGV2 and J is TRGJP. No J gene is reported in TCRdb; it was inferred here by comparing the DNA with germline. Germline V CDR1 and CDR2: EGSNGY, YDSYNSKV. J lost 9 bases, V lost 1 base, and 6 bases had no gene match. This CDR3 spans 16 amino acids. The CDR3 here is CATWDGPALGKKIKVF. The CDR3, as DNA: TGTGCCACCTGGGACGGCCCCGCGTTGGGCAAAAAAATCAAGGTATTT.

By share, this clone counts as medium-sized. CDR3 in amino acids: CACWIRHELYYKKLF. In DNA, the CDR3 is TGTGCCTGCTGGATTAGGCACGAGCTTTATTATAAGAAACTCTTT. The J gene is TRGJ1 or TRGJ2, the V gene TRGV11. The J gene is not listed in TCRdb, so it was assigned here from a DNA match to germline. TRGV11 is placed among ORFs of uncertain function. V lost 0 bases, J lost 3 bases, and 5 bases stayed unmatched. The CDR3 sequence is 15 residues long.

This clone is medium-sized within its sample. The CDR3 bases are TGTGCTGCGTGGGACTTCGATTATTATAAGAAACTCTTT. This codes for CAAWDFDYYKKLF. The chain is built from TRGV10 and TRGJ1 or TRGJ2. No J gene was available from TCRdb, and it was assigned here by a germline match of the DNA. TRGV10 is assigned to the ORF class and has an uncertain function. This CDR3 spans 13 amino acids. With 8 bases clipped from V and 2 bases from J, the junction kept 7 bases outside the gene matches.

This clone is classed as medium-sized. The chain is built from TRGV2 and TRGJ1 or TRGJ2. The J gene is absent in TCRdb and was assigned here via DNA matching to germline. J gave up 4 bases and V 1 base, and 7 bases lay outside the gene matches. Germline V gives CDR1 EGSNGY, CDR2 YDSYNSKV. The CDR3 length is 14 residues. This CDR3 reads CATWDGRPYYKKLF. The CDR3 DNA reads as TGTGCCACCTGGGACGGCCGACCCTATTATAAGAAACTCTTT.

By proportion, this clone is medium-sized (0.01 to 0.1%). Other DNA sequences in this sample translate to the same CDR3. The chain joins TRGV2 to TRGJ1 or TRGJ2. TCRdb lists no J gene, so it was determined here by aligning the DNA to germline. Germline V gene lookup returns CDR1 EGSNGY and CDR2 YDSYNSKV. With 1 base clipped from V and 3 bases from J, the junction kept 3 bases outside the gene matches. The CDR3 extends over 13 amino acids. The CDR3 coding sequence is TGTGCCACCTGGGACGGCCCTTATTATAAGAAACTCTTT. This translates into CATWDGPYYKKLF.

The chain combines TRGV3 with TRGJ1 or TRGJ2. As TCRdb names no J gene, one was assigned here on the basis of a DNA match to germline. V gave up 1 base and J gave up 2 bases; unmatched junction bases: 8. The germline V gene has CDR1 VTNTFY and CDR2 YDVSTARD (reference sequence). The CDR3 totals 15 residues. The chain's CDR3 is CATWDSRFYYYKKLF. The CDR3 DNA follows: TGTGCCACCTGGGACAGCCGATTCTATTATTATAAGAAACTCTTT.

This clone is classed as medium-sized (0.01 to 0.1%). V gene TRGV4 combines with J gene TRGJ1 or TRGJ2. TCRdb leaves out the J gene; it was filled in here by matching the DNA to germline. Trimming removed 9 bases from V and 3 bases from J; junction bases left unmatched: 8. The CDR3 is 12 amino acids. The germline CDR1 and CDR2 sequences are EGSTGY and YDSYTSSV. CDR3 region: CATEGGYYKKLF. For the CDR3, the DNA is TGTGCCACCGAAGGGGGTTATTATAAGAAACTCTTT.

This clone is medium-sized (0.01 to 0.1%) in the sample. J is TRGJ1 or TRGJ2 and V is TRGV10. TCRdb gives no J gene; it was assigned here by matching the DNA to germline. TRGV10 is an ORF for which the function is uncertain. The CDR3 has 12 amino acids. V shed 8 bases, J shed 4 bases, and the junction held 6 bases outside the gene matches. The CDR3 spells CAAWGSYYKKLF. The CDR3 nucleotides are TGTGCTGCGTGGGGCTCATATTATAAGAAACTCTTT.